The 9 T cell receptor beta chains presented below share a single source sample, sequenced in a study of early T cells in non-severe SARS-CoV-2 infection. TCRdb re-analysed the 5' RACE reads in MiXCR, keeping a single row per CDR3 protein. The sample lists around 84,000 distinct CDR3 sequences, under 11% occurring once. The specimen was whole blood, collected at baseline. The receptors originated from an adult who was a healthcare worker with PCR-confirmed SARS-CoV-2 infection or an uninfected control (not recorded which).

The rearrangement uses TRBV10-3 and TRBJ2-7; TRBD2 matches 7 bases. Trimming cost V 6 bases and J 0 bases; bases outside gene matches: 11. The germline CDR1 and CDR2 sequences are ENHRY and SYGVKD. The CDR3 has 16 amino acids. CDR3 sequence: CAIRPSGDRSSYEQYF. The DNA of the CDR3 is TGTGCCATCAGGCCTAGCGGAGACCGAAGCTCCTACGAGCAGTACTTC.

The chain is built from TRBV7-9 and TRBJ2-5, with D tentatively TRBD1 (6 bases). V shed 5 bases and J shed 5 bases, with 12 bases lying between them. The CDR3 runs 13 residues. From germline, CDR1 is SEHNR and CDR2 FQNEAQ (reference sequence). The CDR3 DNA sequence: TGTGCCAGCAGCATCGGGACATTGGAGACCCAGTACTTC. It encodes CASSIGTLETQYF.

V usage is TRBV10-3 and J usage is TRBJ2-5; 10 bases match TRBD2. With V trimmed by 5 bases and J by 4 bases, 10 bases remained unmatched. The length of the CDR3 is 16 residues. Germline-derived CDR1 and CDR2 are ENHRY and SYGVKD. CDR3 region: CAISPVASGRRETQYF. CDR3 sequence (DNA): TGTGCCATCAGTCCCGTGGCTAGCGGGAGAAGAGAGACCCAGTACTTC.

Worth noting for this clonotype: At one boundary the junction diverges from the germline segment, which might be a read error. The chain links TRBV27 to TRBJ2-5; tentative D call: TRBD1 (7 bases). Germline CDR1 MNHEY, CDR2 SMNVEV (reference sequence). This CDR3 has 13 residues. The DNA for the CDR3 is TGTGCCAGCAGTTTAGGCTTAGGAGGGGGCCTTGACTTC. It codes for CASSLGLGGGLDF.

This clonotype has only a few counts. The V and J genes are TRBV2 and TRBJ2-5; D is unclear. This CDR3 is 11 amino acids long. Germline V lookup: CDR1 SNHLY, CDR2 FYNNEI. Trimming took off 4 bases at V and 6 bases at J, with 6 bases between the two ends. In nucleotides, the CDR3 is TGTGCCAGCAGTGTAGATAAGACCCAGTACTTC. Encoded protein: CASSVDKTQYF.

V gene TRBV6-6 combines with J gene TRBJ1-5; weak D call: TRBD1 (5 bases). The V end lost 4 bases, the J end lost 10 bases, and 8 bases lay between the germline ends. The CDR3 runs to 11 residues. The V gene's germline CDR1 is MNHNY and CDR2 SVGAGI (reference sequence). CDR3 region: CASSSQGPQHF. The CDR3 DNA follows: TGTGCCAGCAGTTCTCAGGGTCCCCAGCATTTT.

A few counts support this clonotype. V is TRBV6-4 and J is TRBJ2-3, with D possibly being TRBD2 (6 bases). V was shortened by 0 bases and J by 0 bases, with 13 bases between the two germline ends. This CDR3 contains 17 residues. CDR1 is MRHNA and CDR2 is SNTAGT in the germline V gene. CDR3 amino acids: CASSDSPLLASTDTQYF. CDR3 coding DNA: TGTGCCAGCAGTGACTCCCCTCTACTAGCAAGCACAGATACGCAGTATTTT.

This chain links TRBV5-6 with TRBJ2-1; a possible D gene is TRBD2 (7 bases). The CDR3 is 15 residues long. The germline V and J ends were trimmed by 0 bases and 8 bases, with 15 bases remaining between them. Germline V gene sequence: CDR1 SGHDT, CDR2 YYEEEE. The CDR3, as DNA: TGTGCCAGCAGCTTGGATCCGGGGGGCGCGGATGAGCAGTTCTTC. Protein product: CASSLDPGGADEQFF. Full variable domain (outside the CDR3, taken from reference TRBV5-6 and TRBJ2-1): DAGVTQSPTHLIKTRGQQVTLRCSPKSGHDTVSWYQQALGQGPQFIFQYYEEEERQRGNFPDRFSGHQFPNYSSELNVNALLLGDSALYLCASSLDPGGADEQFFGPGTRLTVL.

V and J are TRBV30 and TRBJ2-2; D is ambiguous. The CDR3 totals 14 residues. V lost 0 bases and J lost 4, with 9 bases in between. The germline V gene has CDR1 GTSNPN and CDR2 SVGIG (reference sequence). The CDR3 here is CAWSVYPGTGELFF. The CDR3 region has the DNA TGTGCCTGGAGTGTATACCCAGGCACCGGGGAGCTGTTTTTT.